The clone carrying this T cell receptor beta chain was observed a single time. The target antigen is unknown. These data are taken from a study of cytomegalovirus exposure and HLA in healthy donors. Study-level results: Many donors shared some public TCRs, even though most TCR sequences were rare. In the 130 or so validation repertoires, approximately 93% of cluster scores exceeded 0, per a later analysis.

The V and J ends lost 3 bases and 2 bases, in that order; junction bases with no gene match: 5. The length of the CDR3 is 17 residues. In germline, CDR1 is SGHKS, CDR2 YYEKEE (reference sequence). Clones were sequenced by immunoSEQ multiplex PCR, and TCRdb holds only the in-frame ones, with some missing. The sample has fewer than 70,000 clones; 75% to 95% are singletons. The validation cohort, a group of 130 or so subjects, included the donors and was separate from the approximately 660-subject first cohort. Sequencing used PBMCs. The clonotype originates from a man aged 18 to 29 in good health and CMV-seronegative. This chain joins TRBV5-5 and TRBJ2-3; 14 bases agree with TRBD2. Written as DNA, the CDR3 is TGTGCCAGCAGCTCTGGGACTAGCGGGAGATACACAGATACGCAGTATTTT. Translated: CASSSGTSGRYTDTQYF.